This entry features one TCR beta chain sequence. The sample holds a few counts of this clone. It has no known antigen specificity. No clone much larger than this one lies a single base away; base qualities are absent. The CDR3 regions of human TCRbeta chains were subjected to immunosequencing. Processing in the source paper ran as follows. TCRs in the repertoires were compared against a reference library of SARS-CoV-2-specific TCRs that had been generated with the MIRA antigen-specificity platform. Breadth was defined as the fraction of unique TCRs that were SARS-CoV-2-associated. Depth was defined as the fraction of total T cells that were SARS-CoV-2-associated. Using the MIRA data, each spike-specific TCR was assigned both to the spike region to which the TCR was reactive and to a CD4 or CD8 class. Log10-transformed breadth and depth values were compared by one-way ANOVA with Sidak's multiple comparisons tests. TCRdb took this table from immuneACCESS and kept in-frame rearrangements with V and J called. Such tables lack part of the clones; where checked against another copy, unresolved V genes explain under half of the gap, and the rest is unexplained. V, J and clone size reflect that table, while D and trimming were determined from the DNA. The sample includes some 150,000 clones, with roughly 90% observed a single time. Jointly, the top ten make up under 20% of the sample.

The time point label here, explained by the study, means: baseline before first vaccination. Samples from vaccinated people were obtained from the UK trials COV001 and COV002, which included a single-blind randomized controlled phase 2/3 trial of AZD1222 (ChAdOx1 nCoV-19) in healthy adults. For TCRbeta chain sequencing, PBMC samples were collected from trial participants at day 0 and at day 28 after the second dose. V loses 2 bases, J loses 3 bases, and the germline ends lie 8 bases apart. The CDR3 sequence holds 13 residues, the cysteine and phenylalanine included. Only CDR3 DNA remains: 39 bases, in frame from the first base. The CDR1 and CDR2 encoded by the germline V gene (reference sequence) are SEHNR and FQNEAQ. The data were taken from a study of T cell responses to AZD1222 COVID-19 vaccine (dated by TCRdb to about 2021). As for the study more broadly: AZD1222 recipients with second doses at about 4 weeks or about 12 weeks were pooled, because spike-specific TCR depth and breadth did not differ between schedules. Trial participants were enrolled into age subgroups of 18-55, 56-69 and 70-plus years, which contained around 150, 29 and 61 TCR-sequenced participants, respectively. A total of approximately 240 trial participants underwent TCR sequencing, of whom nearly 210 received two doses of AZD1222 and about 26 received two doses of the MenACWY control vaccine. Broader findings and caveats from the paper: Spike-specific TCR breadth and depth rose significantly after two AZD1222 doses compared with day 0 and with MenACWY recipients. Conclusions about previously exposed vaccinees are limited because only five to seven AZD1222 recipients were SARS-CoV-2 seropositive at baseline. Participants were mostly white British and included more females than males, and it was suggested by the authors that clonal diversity may have been underestimated. Because no samples from the day 14 peak response were available, repertoires could be characterized only after the peak T cell response. Vaccine-associated CD4 TCRs spanned the whole spike protein, with dominant responses in regions 160-218 and 743-854. The 56-69-year group was small, and its depth increase did not reach significance, likely because of low power. Reportedly, close to half of the unique spike-specific TCRs recognized epitopes lying outside the regions that are mutated in the B.1.351 and B.1.1.7 variants.

The sequencing here drew on peripheral blood, taken on day 0 of AZD1222 vaccination. Recombination linked TRBV7-9 to TRBJ2-7; the D gene is perhaps TRBD1, from 5 matching bases. This sequence was found in an adult in good health. The nucleotide sequence reads TGTGCCAGCAGCTTAAACAGGTTCTACGAGCAGTACTTC. Its translation reads: CASSLNRFYEQYF.